A selection of T cell receptor beta chains follows, all from one sample in a study of shared clonotypes between healthy human individuals. Profiling relied on immunoSEQ multiplex PCR, and the TCRdb table lists in-frame clones only, not all of them. This table holds approximately 530,000 clones, approximately 94% found once. Sequencing used naive CD4+ T cells sorted from blood. The receptors stem from a woman aged 25 to 39 in good health. The CDR3 runs from the conserved cysteine through the conserved F or W. D genes are given only for firm matches. Part of the rows lack a size; the others show once, few, many or a class for expanded clones.

v_gene: TRBV5-3
abundance: once
j_gene: TRBJ2-7
len: 15
d_gene: .
CDR3nt: TGTGCCAGAAGCGACCGTGTGGGGGGCTCCTACGAGCAGTACTTC
CDR3aa: CARSDRVGGSYEQYF

v_gene: TRBV21-1
abundance: .
j_gene: TRBJ1-1
len: 17
d_gene: .
CDR3nt: TGTGCCAGCAGCCCAAACTGTAGGGCCCTTTTGGGCACTGAAGCTTTCTTT
CDR3aa: CASSPNCRALLGTEAFF

v_gene: TRBV19
abundance: .
j_gene: TRBJ2-2
len: 16
d_gene: .
CDR3nt: TGTGCCAGTAGTGCTACCGGACCAATCGGGGCCGGGGAGCTGTTTTTT
CDR3aa: CASSATGPIGAGELFF

v_gene: TRBV27
abundance: once
j_gene: TRBJ2-3
len: 17
d_gene: .
CDR3nt: TGTGCCAGCAGGGACGCCGTTGACACAACTAGCACAGATACGCAGTATTTT
CDR3aa: CASRDAVDTTSTDTQYF

v_gene: TRBV11-2
abundance: .
j_gene: TRBJ1-3
len: 15
d_gene: .
CDR3nt: TGTGCCAGCAGCACGCTGTCAGGGCCTGGAAACACCATATATTTT
CDR3aa: CASSTLSGPGNTIYF

v_gene: TRBV6-1
abundance: once
j_gene: TRBJ1-1
len: 13
d_gene: TRBD1
CDR3nt: TGTGCCAGTCCGGGACAGGTGAACACTGAAGCTTTCTTT
CDR3aa: CASPGQVNTEAFF

v_gene: TRBV10-1
abundance: .
j_gene: TRBJ2-3
len: 14
d_gene: .
CDR3nt: TGCGCCAGCAGCAATAGCGGACCCACAGATACGCAGTATTTT
CDR3aa: CASSNSGPTDTQYF

v_gene: TRBV5-1
abundance: .
j_gene: TRBJ2-7
len: 18
d_gene: TRBD1
CDR3nt: TGCGCCAGCAGCTTGGTCAGTACACTAGGACAGGGCAACAACGAGCAGTACTTC
CDR3aa: CASSLVSTLGQGNNEQYF

v_gene: TRBV5-1
abundance: .
j_gene: TRBJ2-3
len: 16
d_gene: .
CDR3nt: TGCGCCAGCAGCTCCGGGACGGACTTATTTATGGATACGCAGTATTTT
CDR3aa: CASSSGTDLFMDTQYF

v_gene: TRBV10-2
abundance: .
j_gene: TRBJ2-7
len: 15
d_gene: TRBD2
CDR3nt: TGCGCCAGCAGGGATGGACTAGCGGGAGCCTACGAGCAGTACTTC
CDR3aa: CASRDGLAGAYEQYF

v_gene: TRBV25-1
abundance: .
j_gene: TRBJ1-1
len: 15
d_gene: .
CDR3nt: TGTGCCAGCAGCGTAGCAGGGGCGAGGGACACTGAAGCTTTCTTT
CDR3aa: CASSVAGARDTEAFF

v_gene: TRBV4-1
abundance: .
j_gene: TRBJ2-7
len: 11
d_gene: .
CDR3nt: TGCGCCAGCAGCCATAGATACGAGCAGTACTTC
CDR3aa: CASSHRYEQYF

v_gene: TRBV20-1
abundance: once
j_gene: TRBJ2-7
len: 10
d_gene: .
CDR3nt: TGCAGTGCTCTTGGAGTCGAGCAGTACTTC
CDR3aa: CSALGVEQYF

v_gene: TRBV11-2
abundance: .
j_gene: TRBJ2-3
len: 15
d_gene: TRBD2
CDR3nt: TGTGCCAGCACAGAGACTAGCGTTAGCACAGATACGCAGTATTTT
CDR3aa: CASTETSVSTDTQYF

v_gene: TRBV6-5
abundance: .
j_gene: TRBJ1-3
len: 15
d_gene: .
CDR3nt: TGTGCCAGCATGAGGGGGTTTCAGCGGGGAAACACCATATATTTT
CDR3aa: CASMRGFQRGNTIYF

v_gene: TRBV28
abundance: .
j_gene: TRBJ2-7
len: 13
d_gene: .
CDR3nt: TGTGCCAGCAGGCGGGACATAGTGGCCGAGCAGTACTTC
CDR3aa: CASRRDIVAEQYF

v_gene: TRBV6-5
abundance: .
j_gene: TRBJ2-2
len: 14
d_gene: .
CDR3nt: TGTGCCAGCGCAGGGGAGTTGAACACCGGGGAGCTGTTTTTT
CDR3aa: CASAGELNTGELFF

v_gene: TRBV5-1
abundance: .
j_gene: TRBJ2-2
len: 16
d_gene: TRBD2
CDR3nt: TGCGCCAGCAGACCCGACGGGGGGACGAACACCGGGGAGCTGTTTTTT
CDR3aa: CASRPDGGTNTGELFF